The T cell receptor beta chain under discussion was sequenced for a study of naive and memory T cell subsets. CDR3 length equals 11 residues. Per germline, CDR1 SNHLY and CDR2 FYNNEI. The germline V and J ends were trimmed by 6 bases and 8 bases, with 10 bases remaining between them. Study conclusions and caveats: Over 95% of naive TCR sequences appeared only once after error correction, unlike memory subsets.

Two oligonucleotides, mixed equimolar, formed the beta constant-region primer covering TRBC1 and TRBC2. TCRdb reprocessed the UMI-ligation and nested PCR reads via MiXCR and lists one record per CDR3 protein. The data contain 100,000 or so distinct CDR3 sequences, 7% of them singletons. Sequential positive selection took CD4 T cells first, then CD8 T cells. Four subsets defined by CD45RA and CD27 were sorted after CD3, CD4, CD8 and live/dead staining. This clonotype has a handful of counts. The antigen remains undetermined. Material for sequencing was central memory CD4+ T cells from blood. The chain combines TRBV2 with TRBJ1-2, with D uncertain. The receptor was derived from a human donor in good health. The CDR3 is CASRRTLGYTF. CDR3 bases: TGTGCCAGCAGGCGGACCCTAGGCTACACCTTC.